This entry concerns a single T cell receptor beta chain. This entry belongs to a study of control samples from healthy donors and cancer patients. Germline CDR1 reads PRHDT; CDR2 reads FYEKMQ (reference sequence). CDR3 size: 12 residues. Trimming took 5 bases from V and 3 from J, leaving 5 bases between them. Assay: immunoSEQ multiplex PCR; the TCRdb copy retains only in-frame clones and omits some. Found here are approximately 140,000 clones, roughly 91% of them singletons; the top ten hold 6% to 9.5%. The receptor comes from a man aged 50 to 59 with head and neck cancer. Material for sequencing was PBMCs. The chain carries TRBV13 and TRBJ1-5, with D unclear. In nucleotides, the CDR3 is TGTGCCAGCAGCCGTTACAATCAGCCCCAGCATTTT. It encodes CASSRYNQPQHF.